The 23 T cell receptor beta chains presented below share a single source sample, sequenced in a study of T cell changes during pregnancy in multiple sclerosis. The method was immunoSEQ multiplex PCR; TCRdb's version includes in-frame clones alone and lacks a portion of them. Counted here are tens of thousands of clones, approximately 94% occurring once; the ten biggest clones make up around 3.5%. Material: CD8+ T cells from peripheral blood mononuclear cells, obtained in the third trimester of pregnancy. All receptors come from a female donor with multiple sclerosis, enrolled in a pregnancy study.

The gene calls are TRBV6-5 and TRBJ1-3; possibly TRBD1 for D (5 bases). CDR3 length: 14 residues. V was shortened by 0 bases and J by 4 bases, with 7 bases between the two germline ends. The germline CDR1 and CDR2 sequences are MNHEY and SVGAGI. The CDR3 reads CASSYSGVGNTIYF. CDR3 in DNA: TGTGCCAGCAGTTACTCAGGGGTCGGAAACACCATATATTTT.

The chain employs TRBV28 and TRBJ2-2; 14 nucleotides line up with TRBD2. This CDR3 comprises 15 residues. Looked up from germline, CDR1 is MDHEN and CDR2 is SYDVKM. J was trimmed by 6 bases and V by 6 bases; bases with no gene match: 3. The CDR3 sequence is CASRTSGRASGELFF. In nucleotides, the CDR3 is TGTGCCAGCAGGACTAGCGGGAGGGCCTCCGGGGAGCTGTTTTTT.

The V gene is TRBV11-2, the J gene TRBJ1-2, with 7 bases that match TRBD1. V shed 5 bases and J 2 bases; nucleotides not matched to a gene: 11. The germline V gene has CDR1 SGHAT and CDR2 FQNNGV. CDR3 size: 16 residues. This CDR3 is CASSGRDRMENYGYTF. In DNA, the CDR3 is TGTGCCAGCAGCGGCCGGGACAGAATGGAGAACTATGGCTACACCTTC.

The chain joins TRBV9 to TRBJ2-7, with 9 bases that match TRBD1. V lost 3 bases to trimming and J lost 6 bases; unmatched junction nucleotides: 7. Germline V gene lookup returns CDR1 SGDLS and CDR2 YYNGEE. This CDR3 contains 14 residues. CDR3 region: CASSARDRESEQYF. CDR3 nucleotides: TGTGCCAGCAGCGCCCGGGACAGGGAATCCGAGCAGTACTTC. The full variable domain, completed using reference TRBV9 and TRBJ2-7, is DSGVTQTPKHLITATGQRVTLRCSPRSGDLSVYWYQQSLDQGLQFLIQYYNGEERAKGNILERFSAQQFPDLHSELNLSSLELGDSALYFCASSARDRESEQYFGPGTRLTVT.

This chain uses TRBV5-1 with TRBJ1-5; D is possibly TRBD1 (5 bases). V dropped 0 bases and J dropped 7 bases, with 11 bases sitting between them. CDR3 length equals 14 residues. CDR1 is SGHRS, CDR2 YFSETQ, per germline. The CDR3 loop is CASSLAGYGQPQHF. CDR3 DNA: TGCGCCAGCAGCTTGGCAGGGTATGGACAGCCCCAGCATTTT. The full variable domain, in which reference TRBV5-1 and TRBJ1-5 provide the parts outside the CDR3, is KAGVTQTPRYLIKTRGQQVTLSCSPISGHRSVSWYQQTPGQGLQFLFEYFSETQRNKGNFPGRFSGRQFSNSRSEMNVSTLELGDSALYLCASSLAGYGQPQHFGDGTRLSIL.

The chain employs TRBV5-1 and TRBJ2-7; TRBD1 might be the D (5 bases). Trimming left V 0 bases short and J 4 bases short, with 11 bases between. CDR1 and CDR2 (germline): SGHRS, YFSETQ. The CDR3 runs 14 residues. This CDR3 reads CASSLVAGWYEQYF. For the CDR3, the DNA is TGCGCCAGCAGCTTGGTGGCAGGGTGGTACGAGCAGTACTTC. Supplemented by reference TRBV5-1 and TRBJ2-7, the full variable domain reads KAGVTQTPRYLIKTRGQQVTLSCSPISGHRSVSWYQQTPGQGLQFLFEYFSETQRNKGNFPGRFSGRQFSNSRSEMNVSTLELGDSALYLCASSLVAGWYEQYFGPGTRLTVT.

The chain links TRBV19 to TRBJ2-1; 14 bases line up with TRBD2. Germline loops: CDR1 LNHDA, CDR2 SQIVND (reference sequence). The CDR3 runs to 18 residues. With V trimmed by 6 bases and J by 4 bases, 11 bases remained unmatched. The CDR3 reads CASSPVGLAGGSYNEQFF. The CDR3 DNA follows: TGTGCCAGTAGCCCCGTAGGACTAGCGGGAGGAAGTTACAATGAGCAGTTCTTC.

V is TRBV27 and J is TRBJ1-2; TRBD1 is a possible D gene (6 bases). Germline-derived CDR1 and CDR2 are MNHEY and SMNVEV (reference sequence). Trimming stripped 4 bases from V and 6 bases from J, with 15 bases between. The length of the CDR3 is 14 residues. CDR3 sequence reads: CASSSWTAGDGYTF. CDR3 sequence (DNA): TGTGCCAGCAGTTCGTGGACAGCGGGGGATGGCTACACCTTC.

This sequence joins TRBV6-5 and TRBJ2-2, with D hard to call. The CDR3 length is 15 residues. Looked up from germline, CDR1 is MNHEY and CDR2 is SVGAGI. V was shortened by 2 bases and J by 3 bases, with 10 bases between the two germline ends. Here the CDR3 DNA reads TGTGCCAGCAGTTACCCGGGTGGAGACACCGGGGAGCTGTTTTTT. Protein sequence: CASSYPGGDTGELFF.

J is TRBJ2-7 and V is TRBV6-5; 11 nucleotides align to TRBD2. Germline V gives CDR1 MNHEY, CDR2 SVGAGI. The ends lost 6 bases at V and 6 bases at J; junction bases unmatched: 4. The CDR3 extends over 13 amino acids. The CDR3: CASSRLAGREQYF. CDR3 sequence (DNA): TGTGCCAGCAGCAGACTAGCGGGACGCGAGCAGTACTTC.

The rearrangement uses TRBV9 and TRBJ1-4; D gene ambiguous. This CDR3 region has 14 residues. Trimming took 4 bases from V and 8 from J, leaving 15 bases between them. CDR1 is SGDLS, CDR2 YYNGEE, per germline. For the CDR3, the DNA is TGTGCCAGCAGCCCTAATCAGGTATCGGAAAAACTGTTTTTT. Translating gives CASSPNQVSEKLFF.

V is TRBV6-1 and J is TRBJ1-1, with no clear D. The CDR3 is 14 residues long. V was shortened by 0 bases and J by 2 bases, with 7 bases between the two germline ends. Germline V CDR1 and CDR2: MNHNS, SASEGT. CDR3 sequence (DNA): TGTGCCAGCAGTGAAGCCAGTGTTAACACTGAAGCTTTCTTT. This translates into CASSEASVNTEAFF.

V gene TRBV27 combines with J gene TRBJ2-5, with D maybe TRBD2 (7 bases). The CDR3 runs 17 residues. Trimming took 5 bases from V and 1 from J, leaving 20 bases between them. CDR1 is MNHEY, CDR2 SMNVEV, per germline (reference sequence). The CDR3 loop reads CASSGLLGGGPQETQYF. CDR3 in DNA: TGTGCCAGCAGTGGATTATTGGGCGGGGGCCCCCAAGAGACCCAGTACTTC.

V gene TRBV27 combines with J gene TRBJ1-5; TRBD1 matches 8 bases. V shed 0 bases and J 8 bases; nucleotides not matched to a gene: 6. The CDR3 is made up of 15 amino acids. Germline V gene data show CDR1 as MNHEY and CDR2 as SMNVEV (reference sequence). CDR3 DNA sequence: TGTGCCAGCAGTTTATCCCTAACAGGGGGGGAGCCCCAGCATTTT. It codes for CASSLSLTGGEPQHF.

The chain employs TRBV9 and TRBJ1-1, with 9 bases lining up with TRBD1. Germline V gives CDR1 SGDLS, CDR2 YYNGEE. Trimming took 4 bases from V and 7 from J; bases not matched to a gene: 11. The CDR3 has 15 amino acids. The CDR3 bases are TGTGCCAGCAGCCTCTGGACAGGGGCACTACTTGAAGCTTTCTTT. As protein: CASSLWTGALLEAFF.

The chain links TRBV10-3 to TRBJ1-1, with 7 bases fitting TRBD1. The CDR3 runs 12 residues. The V segment lost 10 bases and the J segment 5 bases; nucleotides outside the gene matches: 7. CDR1 ENHRY and CDR2 SYGVKD come from the germline V gene. CDR3 in DNA: TGTGCCACCCGACAGGGTGGGACTGAAGCTTTCTTT. Its translation: CATRQGGTEAFF.

The V call is TRBV5-1, the J call TRBJ1-1; possibly TRBD1 for D (5 bases). Germline assignment: CDR1 SGHRS and CDR2 YFSETQ. V lost 0 bases to trimming and J lost 0 bases, with 9 bases between them. The length of the CDR3 is 15 residues. CDR3 sequence reads: CASSLAGPLNTEAFF. Here the CDR3 DNA reads TGCGCCAGCAGCTTGGCAGGGCCCCTGAACACTGAAGCTTTCTTT. The full variable domain, with the rest looked up from reference TRBV5-1 and TRBJ1-1, is KAGVTQTPRYLIKTRGQQVTLSCSPISGHRSVSWYQQTPGQGLQFLFEYFSETQRNKGNFPGRFSGRQFSNSRSEMNVSTLELGDSALYLCASSLAGPLNTEAFFGQGTRLTVV.

V usage is TRBV4-3 and J usage is TRBJ2-3; 7 bases align to TRBD2. The CDR3 length is 15 residues. V was clipped by 4 bases and J by 4 bases; unmatched bases: 8. CDR1 is LGHNA, CDR2 YSLEER, per germline. The CDR3: CASSPAGTKSDTQYF. The DNA of the CDR3 is TGCGCCAGCAGCCCGGCCGGGACTAAATCAGATACGCAGTATTTT.

This chain joins TRBV7-6 and TRBJ1-2; perhaps TRBD1 as D (6 bases). The germline CDR1 and CDR2 sequences are SGHVS and FNYEAQ. V was cut by 2 bases and J by 1 base, with 14 bases left in between. There are 16 residues in the CDR3. As DNA, the CDR3 is TGTGCCAGCAGCTTAAGGGGGGGCGATGATAACTATGGCTACACCTTC. Translated: CASSLRGGDDNYGYTF.

This chain joins TRBV19 and TRBJ2-7; TRBD2 matches 10 bases. V gave up 5 bases and J gave up 1 base; unmatched junction bases: 5. Germline assignment: CDR1 LNHDA and CDR2 SQIVND (reference sequence). The length of the CDR3 is 15 residues. The CDR3 reads CASSPRTSGSYEQYF. The DNA of the CDR3 is TGTGCCAGTAGTCCCCGGACTAGCGGATCCTACGAGCAGTACTTC.

This sequence joins TRBV6-5 and TRBJ1-4; D remains ambiguous. Looked up from germline, CDR1 is MNHEY and CDR2 is SVGAGI. The CDR3 consists of 15 residues. V was pared by 2 bases and J by 5 bases, with 12 bases between. The CDR3 bases are TGTGCCAGCAGTTACAGGCGGGCCCCGAATGAAAAACTGTTTTTT. This translates into CASSYRRAPNEKLFF.

This clone was seen only once. The chain uses TRBV6-1 and TRBJ2-7; D gene uncertain. The CDR3 contains 13 residues. V lost 11 bases and J 0 bases, leaving 14 bases between the germline ends. CDR1 and CDR2 from the germline V gene are MNHNS and SASEGT. The CDR3: CASTRFLSYEQYF. The CDR3 DNA reads as TGTGCCTCGACACGGTTTCTCTCCTACGAGCAGTACTTC.

The gene calls are TRBV4-2 and TRBJ1-5; tentative D call: TRBD1 (5 bases). The CDR3 loop spans 15 amino acids. Trimming pared 1 base from V and 6 bases from J, leaving 13 bases between. Germline V gene data show CDR1 as LGHNA and CDR2 as YNFKEQ. The CDR3 here is CASSQARVGGQPQHF. CDR3 in DNA: TGTGCCAGCAGCCAAGCCAGGGTGGGCGGTCAGCCCCAGCATTTT.